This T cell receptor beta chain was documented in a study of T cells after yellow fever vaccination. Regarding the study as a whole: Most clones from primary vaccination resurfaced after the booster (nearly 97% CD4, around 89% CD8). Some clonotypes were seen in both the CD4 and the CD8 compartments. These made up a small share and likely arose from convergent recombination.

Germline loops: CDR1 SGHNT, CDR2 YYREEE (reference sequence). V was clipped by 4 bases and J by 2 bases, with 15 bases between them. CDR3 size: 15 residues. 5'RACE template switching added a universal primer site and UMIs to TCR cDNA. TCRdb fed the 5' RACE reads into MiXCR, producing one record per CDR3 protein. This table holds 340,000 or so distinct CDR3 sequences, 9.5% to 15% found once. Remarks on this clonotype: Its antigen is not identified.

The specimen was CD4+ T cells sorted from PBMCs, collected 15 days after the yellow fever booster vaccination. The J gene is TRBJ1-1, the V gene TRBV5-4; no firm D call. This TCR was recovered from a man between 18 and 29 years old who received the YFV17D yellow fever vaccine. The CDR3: CASSRGFLDNTEAFF. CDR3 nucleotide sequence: TGTGCCAGCAGCCGTGGGTTCCTGGACAACACTGAAGCTTTCTTT.